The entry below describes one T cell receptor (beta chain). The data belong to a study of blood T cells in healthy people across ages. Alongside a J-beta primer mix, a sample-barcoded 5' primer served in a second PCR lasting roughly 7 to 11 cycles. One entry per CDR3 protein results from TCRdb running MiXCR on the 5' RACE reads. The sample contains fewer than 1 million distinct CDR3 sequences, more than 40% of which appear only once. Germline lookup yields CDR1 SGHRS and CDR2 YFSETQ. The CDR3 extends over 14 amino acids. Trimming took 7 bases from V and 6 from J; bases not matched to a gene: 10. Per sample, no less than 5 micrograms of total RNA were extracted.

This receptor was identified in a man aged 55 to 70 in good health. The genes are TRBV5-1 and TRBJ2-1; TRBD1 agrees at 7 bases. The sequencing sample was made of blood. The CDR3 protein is CASGKGALSNEQFF. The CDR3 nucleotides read TGCGCCAGCGGAAAGGGGGCGCTTAGCAATGAGCAGTTCTTC.